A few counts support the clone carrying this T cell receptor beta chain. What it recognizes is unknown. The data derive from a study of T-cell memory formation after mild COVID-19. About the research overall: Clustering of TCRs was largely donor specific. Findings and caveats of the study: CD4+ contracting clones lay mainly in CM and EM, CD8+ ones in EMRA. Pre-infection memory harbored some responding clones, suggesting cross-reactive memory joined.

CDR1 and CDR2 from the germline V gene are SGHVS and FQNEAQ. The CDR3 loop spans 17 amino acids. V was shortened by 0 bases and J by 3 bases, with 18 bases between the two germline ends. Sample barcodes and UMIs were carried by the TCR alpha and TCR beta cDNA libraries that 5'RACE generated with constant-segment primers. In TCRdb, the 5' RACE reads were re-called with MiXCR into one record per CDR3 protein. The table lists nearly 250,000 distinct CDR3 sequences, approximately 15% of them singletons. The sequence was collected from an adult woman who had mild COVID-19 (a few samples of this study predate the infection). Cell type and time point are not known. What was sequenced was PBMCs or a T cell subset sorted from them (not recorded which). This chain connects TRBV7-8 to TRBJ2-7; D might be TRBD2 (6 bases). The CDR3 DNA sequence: TGTGCCAGCAGCTTAGCCGGAGGGAGGTCGAGGGGCTACGAGCAGTACTTC. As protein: CASSLAGGRSRGYEQYF.